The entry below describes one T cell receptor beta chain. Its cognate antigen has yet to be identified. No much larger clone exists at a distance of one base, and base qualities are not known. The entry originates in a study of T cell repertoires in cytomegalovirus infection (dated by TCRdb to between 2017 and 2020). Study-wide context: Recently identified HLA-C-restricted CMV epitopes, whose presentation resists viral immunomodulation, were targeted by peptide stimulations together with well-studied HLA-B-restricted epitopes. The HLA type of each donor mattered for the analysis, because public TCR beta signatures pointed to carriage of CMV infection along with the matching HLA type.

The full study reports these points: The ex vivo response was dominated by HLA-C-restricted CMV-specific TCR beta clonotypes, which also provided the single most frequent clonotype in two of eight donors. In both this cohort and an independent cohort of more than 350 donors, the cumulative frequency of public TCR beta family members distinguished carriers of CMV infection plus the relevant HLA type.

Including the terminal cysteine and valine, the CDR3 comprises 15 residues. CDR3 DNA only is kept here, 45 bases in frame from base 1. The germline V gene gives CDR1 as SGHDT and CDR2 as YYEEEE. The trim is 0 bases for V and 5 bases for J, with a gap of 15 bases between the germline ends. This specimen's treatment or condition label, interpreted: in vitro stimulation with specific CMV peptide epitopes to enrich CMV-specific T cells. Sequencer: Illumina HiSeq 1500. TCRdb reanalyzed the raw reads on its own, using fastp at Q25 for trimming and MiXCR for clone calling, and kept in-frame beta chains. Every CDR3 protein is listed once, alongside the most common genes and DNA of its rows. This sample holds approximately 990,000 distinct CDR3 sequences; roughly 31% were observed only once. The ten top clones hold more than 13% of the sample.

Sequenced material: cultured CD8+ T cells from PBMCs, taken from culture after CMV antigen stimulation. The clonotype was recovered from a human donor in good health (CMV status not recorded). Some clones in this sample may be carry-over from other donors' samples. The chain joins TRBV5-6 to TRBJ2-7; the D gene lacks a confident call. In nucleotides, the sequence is TGTGCCAGCAGCTTGGCCAGGAACCTTTGGGACGAGCAGTACGTC. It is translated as CASSLARNLWDEQYV.